This T cell receptor (beta chain) was sequenced during a study of blood T cell repertoires in COVID-19. Whole-study context: Some COVID-19 samples were acute and others convalescent; all came from the United States, Italy and Spain. From T cells, B-cell-depleted T cells, or PBMCs came the material, which was cDNA or gDNA.

As originally analysed: Estimates of nucleated cell counts were drawn from the amplification of reference gene primers. Some clones are missing from TCRdb's copy, which holds only in-frame ones; the method was immunoSEQ multiplex PCR. That table is the source of V, J and clone size, and D and trimming were worked out from the DNA. The sample holds some 220,000 clones; 80% to 90% are singletons and the top ten take 4%. There are 12 residues in the CDR3. Germline V CDR1 and CDR2: LNHDA, SQIVND (reference sequence). The V and J ends lost 6 bases and 10 bases respectively, with 13 bases between them. This receptor was taken from a man over 45 with acute or convalescent COVID-19. This chain joins TRBV19 and TRBJ2-1; no reliable D call. Sequencing was performed on peripheral blood. This chain's CDR3 is CASRTTSLEQFF. The CDR3 bases are TGTGCCAGTAGAACGACATCCTTGGAGCAGTTCTTC.